These 19 T cell receptor beta chains share one sample of origin, sequenced in a study of blood T cell repertoires in COVID-19. The table came from immunoSEQ multiplex PCR; TCRdb's copy has only in-frame clones and leaves some out. This table holds about 320,000 clones, roughly 86% found once. The source material was peripheral blood. Receptors were obtained from a woman between 50 and 59 years old with acute or convalescent COVID-19.

The V and J genes are TRBV19 and TRBJ1-1; 9 bases line up with TRBD1. The J segment lost 1 base and the V segment lost 3 bases, leaving 3 bases of the junction unmatched. Germline V lookup: CDR1 LNHDA, CDR2 SQIVND (reference sequence). The CDR3 totals 15 residues. The CDR3 loop is CASSIRDRENTEAFF. In DNA, the CDR3 is TGTGCCAGTAGTATTAGGGACAGGGAGAACACTGAAGCTTTCTTT.

V and J are TRBV12-3 or TRBV12-4 and TRBJ1-2; perhaps TRBD1 as D (6 bases). V shed 2 bases and J shed 8 bases, with 12 bases lying between them. The length of the CDR3 is 13 residues. The CDR3 coding sequence is TGTGCCAGCAGTTTAATGGGGGCTGGAGGCTACACCTTC. Translation: CASSLMGAGGYTF.

The chain has TRBV6-5 and TRBJ1-2; 7 bases are a match to TRBD1. Trimming at V came to 7 bases and at J to 2 bases, leaving 7 bases not matched to a gene. This CDR3 is 14 amino acids long. Germline loops: CDR1 MNHEY, CDR2 SVGAGI. Here the CDR3 DNA reads TGTGCCAGCAACCCCGGACAGGTGAACTATGGCTACACCTTC. Amino acids: CASNPGQVNYGYTF.

The chain combines TRBV5-1 with TRBJ2-4; 8 bases are a match to TRBD1. Unmatched junction bases numbered 5, after V lost 4 bases and J lost 8 bases. CDR3 length equals 13 residues. Germline V gene data show CDR1 as SGHRS and CDR2 as YFSETQ. The CDR3 coding sequence is TGCGCCAGCAGCAAAGGACAGGGAGACATTCAGTACTTC. This sequence encodes CASSKGQGDIQYF.

The rearrangement joins TRBV28 to TRBJ2-2; D possibly corresponds to TRBD2 (5 bases). This CDR3 comprises 12 residues. Germline CDR1 and CDR2: MDHEN and SYDVKM. V shed 10 bases and J shed 1 base, with 7 bases lying between them. The CDR3, as DNA: TGTGCCACCGGGGAGAACACCGGGGAGCTGTTTTTT. Protein: CATGENTGELFF.

The chain combines TRBV19 with TRBJ2-7; 8 bases fit TRBD2. The ends lost 2 bases at V and 3 bases at J; junction bases unmatched: 6. Germline values: CDR1 LNHDA, CDR2 SQIVND (reference sequence). The CDR3 loop spans 15 amino acids. CDR3 amino acids: CASSITGTSHYEQYF. DNA for the CDR3: TGTGCCAGTAGTATAACTGGGACTAGTCACTACGAGCAGTACTTC.

V and J are TRBV30 and TRBJ2-1, with 7 bases matching TRBD2. Per the germline V gene, CDR1 is GTSNPN and CDR2 is SVGIG (reference sequence). V shed 4 bases, J shed 4 bases, and the junction held 25 bases outside the gene matches. The length of the CDR3 is 20 residues. The CDR3 nucleotides read TGTGCCTGGACCAAAGGGGTATGGGGGAGGGCCCTAGCGGAGTACAATGAGCAGTTCTTC. Its protein product is CAWTKGVWGRALAEYNEQFF.

This chain connects TRBV7-8 to TRBJ2-1; 9 positions match TRBD2. V gave up 5 bases and J gave up 3 bases; unmatched junction bases: 8. This CDR3 spans 16 amino acids. Germline assignment: CDR1 SGHVS and CDR2 FQNEAQ. CDR3 loop: CASSPDSGSDYNEQFF. CDR3 in DNA: TGTGCCAGCAGCCCAGATAGCGGGAGTGACTACAATGAGCAGTTCTTC.

The rearrangement joins TRBV7-2 to TRBJ2-5; 7 positions agree with TRBD1. Trimming took 5 bases from V and 1 from J; bases not matched to a gene: 1. This CDR3 is built from 13 residues. Germline CDR1 reads SGHTA; CDR2 reads FQGNSA. CDR3 loop: CASSRDSQETQYF. DNA of the CDR3: TGTGCCAGCAGCAGGGACAGCCAAGAGACCCAGTACTTC.

The chain has TRBV18 and TRBJ1-2; 7 bases fit TRBD1. The junction had 8 bases not matched to a gene; V was cut back by 3 bases and J by 4 bases. The germline CDR1 and CDR2 sequences are KGHSH and LQKENI. CDR3 length equals 15 residues. This CDR3 reads CASSPNQGGGYGYTF. CDR3 DNA: TGTGCCAGCTCACCTAATCAGGGGGGTGGCTATGGCTACACCTTC.

This clone occurred once. The chain uses TRBV19 and TRBJ2-7, with 12 nucleotides matching TRBD1. CDR3 length: 16 amino acids. V was clipped by 4 bases and J by 1 base; unmatched bases: 5. From germline, CDR1 is LNHDA and CDR2 SQIVND (reference sequence). In DNA form, the CDR3 reads TGTGCCAGTAGTACCGGGACAGGGGGCCTATCCTACGAGCAGTACTTC. This codes for CASSTGTGGLSYEQYF.

V and J are TRBV7-9 and TRBJ2-3, with D maybe TRBD2 (5 bases). From germline, CDR1 is SEHNR and CDR2 FQNEAQ (reference sequence). The CDR3 has 15 amino acids. The V and J ends lost 6 bases and 0 bases respectively, with 13 bases between them. For the CDR3, the DNA is TGTGCCAGCAGTGCTCCCCAGCGGAGCACAGATACGCAGTATTTT. Its protein is CASSAPQRSTDTQYF.

A single count supports this clone. The V and J genes are TRBV5-1 and TRBJ2-1, with 10 bases aligning to TRBD2. Looked up from germline, CDR1 is SGHRS and CDR2 is YFSETQ. CDR3 length equals 15 residues. V trimming: 2 bases; J trimming: 3 bases; junction bases outside the gene matches: 2. In DNA form, the CDR3 reads TGCGCCAGCAGCTTAGGGACTAGCGTCTACAATGAGCAGTTCTTC. Its protein product is CASSLGTSVYNEQFF.

The V call is TRBV7-3, the J call TRBJ2-3; 9 positions match TRBD2. The junction had 11 bases not matched to a gene; V was cut back by 3 bases and J by 7 bases. The CDR3 has 16 amino acids. Germline-derived CDR1 and CDR2 are SGHTA and FQGTGA. CDR3 DNA sequence: TGTGCCAGCAGCTTGGGTCCGGGACTAGCAGAACATACGCAGTATTTT. Residues: CASSLGPGLAEHTQYF.

The J gene is TRBJ2-7, the V gene TRBV4-3; D is possibly TRBD2 (6 bases). The V and J ends lost 0 bases and 5 bases respectively, with 20 bases between them. In germline, CDR1 is LGHNA, CDR2 YSLEER. CDR3 length equals 17 residues. Here the CDR3 DNA reads TGCGCCAGCAGCCAAGATCTGCGGGGACCGCCCCTAGACGAGCAGTACTTC. Translated: CASSQDLRGPPLDEQYF.

J is TRBJ2-3 and V is TRBV6-5; perhaps TRBD1 as D (5 bases). The germline CDR1 and CDR2 sequences are MNHEY and SVGAGI. V lost 3 bases and J 6 bases, leaving 10 bases between the germline ends. This CDR3 contains 13 residues. The CDR3 bases are TGTGCCAGCAGTTATCGATCAGGGGATACGCAGTATTTT. It is translated as CASSYRSGDTQYF.

The chain uses TRBV7-9 and TRBJ2-3, with 12 bases that match TRBD2. Trimming took 5 bases from V and 6 from J; bases not matched to a gene: 6. The CDR3 spans 15 residues. Germline-derived CDR1 and CDR2 are SEHNR and FQNEAQ (reference sequence). The CDR3 DNA reads TGTGCCAGCAGCCGACTAGCGGGAGTTTCGGATACGCAGTATTTT. Translated, it gives CASSRLAGVSDTQYF. The full variable domain, its missing parts supplied by reference TRBV7-9 and TRBJ2-3, is DTGVSQNPRHKITKRGQNVTFRCDPISEHNRLYWYRQTLGQGPEFLTYFQNEAQLEKSRLLSDRFSAERPKGSFSTLEIQRTEQGDSAMYLCASSRLAGVSDTQYFGPGTRLTVL.

The chain recombines TRBV5-1 with TRBJ2-3; a possible D gene is TRBD2 (5 bases). Germline loops: CDR1 SGHRS, CDR2 YFSETQ. CDR3 length: 14 residues. The V and J ends lost 0 bases and 5 bases respectively, with 10 bases between them. The CDR3 is CASSLARAQDTQYF. In DNA, the CDR3 is TGCGCCAGCAGCTTGGCGAGGGCCCAAGATACGCAGTATTTT.

V and J are TRBV7-2 and TRBJ1-6; 7 nucleotides align to TRBD1. This CDR3 has 14 residues. The germline CDR1 and CDR2 sequences are SGHTA and FQGNSA. V shed 4 bases, J shed 7 bases, and the junction held 4 bases outside the gene matches. CDR3 DNA: TGTGCCAGCAGCTACCGACAGGGAAATTCACCCCTCCACTTT. This sequence encodes CASSYRQGNSPLHF.